One and the same sample provided the 6 T cell receptor beta chains below, sequenced in a study of blood T cell repertoires in COVID-19. Sequenced by immunoSEQ multiplex PCR; TCRdb stores in-frame clones only, minus some. The sample lists around 150,000 clones, about 86% seen once, with about a tenth in the top ten. The sequencing input was peripheral blood. Source of these receptors: a woman between 70 and 85 years old with COVID-19, enrolled during active disease.

V usage is TRBV3-1 (or the pseudogene TRBV3-2) and J usage is TRBJ2-1; TRBD2 aligns across 8 bases. J was trimmed by 7 bases and V by 2 bases; bases with no gene match: 7. The CDR3 covers 15 residues. Germline CDR1 reads LGHDT; CDR2 reads YNNKEL (reference sequence). The CDR3 loop is CASSQIAGRLNEQFF. The CDR3 DNA reads as TGTGCCAGCAGCCAAATAGCGGGGCGGCTGAATGAGCAGTTCTTC.

This chain connects TRBV27 to TRBJ2-7; 8 bases match TRBD2. The CDR3 sequence is 17 residues long. V gave up 5 bases and J gave up 4 bases; unmatched junction bases: 16. The V gene's germline CDR1 is MNHEY and CDR2 SMNVEV (reference sequence). The CDR3 loop reads CASSKGGPPGGLYEQYF. In DNA form, the CDR3 reads TGTGCCAGCAGTAAGGGAGGACCTCCGGGGGGGTTGTACGAGCAGTACTTC.

J is TRBJ1-1 and V is TRBV11-3, with D possibly being TRBD1 (5 bases). Between the trimmed V and J ends, which lost 5 bases and 0 bases, there was a span of 13 bases. CDR3 length equals 15 residues. Looked up from germline, CDR1 is SGHNT and CDR2 is YENEEA. This CDR3 reads CASSQQAGVNTEAFF. The CDR3 region has the DNA TGTGCCAGCAGCCAACAGGCAGGCGTGAACACTGAAGCTTTCTTT.

The chain combines TRBV3-1 (or the pseudogene TRBV3-2) with TRBJ1-5; no clear D. Germline V CDR1 and CDR2: LGHDT, YNNKEL (reference sequence). V lost 1 base and J 4 bases, leaving 5 bases between the germline ends. The CDR3 sequence is 13 residues long. The CDR3 nucleotides are TGTGCCAGCAGCCAAGGGCAGAATCAGCCCCAGCATTTT. As protein: CASSQGQNQPQHF.

This chain connects TRBV30 to TRBJ2-1; D is unresolved. This CDR3 has 14 amino acids. The V gene lost 0 bases and the J gene lost 7 bases, with 13 bases spanning the gap. Germline loops: CDR1 GTSNPN, CDR2 SVGIG (reference sequence). The CDR3 reads CAWSVMASFNEQFF. As DNA, the CDR3 is TGTGCCTGGAGTGTAATGGCTAGTTTTAATGAGCAGTTCTTC. The entire variable domain, with the rest obtained from reference TRBV30 and TRBJ2-1, is as follows: SQTIHQWPATLVQPVGSPLSLECTVEGTSNPNLYWYRQAAGRGLQLLFYSVGIGQISSEVPQNLSASRPQDRQFILSSKKLLLSDSGFYLCAWSVMASFNEQFFGPGTRLTVL.

The chain combines TRBV5-5 with TRBJ1-2; TRBD1 agrees at 9 bases. Trimming cost V 6 bases and J 6 bases; bases outside gene matches: 6. The CDR3 is 13 residues long. From germline, CDR1 is SGHKS and CDR2 YYEKEE (reference sequence). CDR3 sequence: CASTTGGTDGYTF. The CDR3 nucleotides read TGTGCCAGCACTACAGGGGGCACTGATGGCTACACCTTC.